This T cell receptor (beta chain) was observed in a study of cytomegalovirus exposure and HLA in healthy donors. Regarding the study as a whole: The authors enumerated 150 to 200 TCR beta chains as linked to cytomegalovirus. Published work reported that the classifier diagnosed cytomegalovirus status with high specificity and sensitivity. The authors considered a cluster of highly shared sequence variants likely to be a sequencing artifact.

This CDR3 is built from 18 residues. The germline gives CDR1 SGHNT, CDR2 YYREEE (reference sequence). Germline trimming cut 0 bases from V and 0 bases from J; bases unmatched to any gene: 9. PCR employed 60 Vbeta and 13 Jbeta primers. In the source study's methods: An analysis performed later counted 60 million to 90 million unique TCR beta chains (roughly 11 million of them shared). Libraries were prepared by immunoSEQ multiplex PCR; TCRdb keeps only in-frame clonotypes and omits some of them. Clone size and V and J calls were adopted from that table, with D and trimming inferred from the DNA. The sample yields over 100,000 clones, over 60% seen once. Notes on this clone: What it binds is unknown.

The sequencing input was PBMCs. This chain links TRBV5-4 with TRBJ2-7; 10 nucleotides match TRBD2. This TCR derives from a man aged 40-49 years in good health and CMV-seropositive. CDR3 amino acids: CASSLELAGGPSSYEQYF. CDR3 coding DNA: TGTGCCAGCAGCTTGGAATTAGCGGGGGGACCGAGCTCCTACGAGCAGTACTTC.